This TCR beta chain was identified in a study of T cells expressing NK-cell markers. Study at large: HCMV serostatus: most of the eight sequenced donors positive, one negative. The study, taken as a whole, reports: Once again these clonotypes came out on top in the CD3+CD56-NKG2C+ fraction of a few donors.

After re-calling the 5' RACE reads, TCRdb lists one entry per CDR3 protein, DNA absent. This sample lists 550,000 to 600,000 distinct CDR3 sequences; its ten largest clones have less than 4.5%. The germline CDR1 and CDR2 sequences are SGDLS and YYNGEE. The length of the CDR3 is 16 residues. As regards this clonotype: Its antigen is undetermined.

The chain has TRBV9 and TRBJ2-3; the D call from TCRdb, TRBD1, cannot be confirmed without DNA. The sample comprised blood T cells: a sorted CD56 or NKG2C T cell subset, CD4+ or CD8+ T cells, or bulk PBMC T cells (not recorded which). This receptor was taken from a man aged 18 to 30 in good health. CDR3 region: CASSAEPGHSTDTQYF. Combining the CDR3 with reference TRBV9 and TRBJ2-3 gives the whole variable domain DSGVTQTPKHLITATGQRVTLRCSPRSGDLSVYWYQQSLDQGLQFLIQYYNGEERAKGNILERFSAQQFPDLHSELNLSSLELGDSALYFCASSAEPGHSTDTQYFGPGTRLTVL.